The 28 T cell receptor beta chains reported below all come from one sample, sequenced in a study of CD8+ T cells in alopecia areata. Treatment meaning: oral pan-JAK inhibitor, 5-10 mg twice daily. Reverse transcription of extracted RNA yielded cDNA, which provided the sequencing template. This table comes from immunoSEQ multiplex PCR, and its TCRdb copy is limited to in-frame clones, with some not included. There are 150,000 or so clones in the sample; 50% to 70% occur only once, and 0.75% to 0.95% lies in the top ten. Here the sequenced sample was CD4+ T cells sorted from blood, taken at week 4, from a patient treated with tofacitinib. These receptors originate from a human donor with alopecia areata.

This clone was observed a handful of times. The rearrangement uses TRBV2 and TRBJ2-7; D is possibly TRBD1 (5 bases). Germline V gene data show CDR1 as SNHLY and CDR2 as FYNNEI. Trimming shortened V by 7 bases and J by 3 bases, and 13 bases separated the two germline ends. The CDR3 has 13 amino acids. CDR3 nucleotides: TGTGCCAGCAACCGTGACAGCCTCTACGAGCAGTACTTC. Amino acid sequence: CASNRDSLYEQYF.

The chain joins TRBV10-3 to TRBJ2-6; D gene unclear. Germline lookup yields CDR1 ENHRY and CDR2 SYGVKD. The CDR3 has 19 amino acids. V was pared by 0 bases and J by 0 bases, with 15 bases between. The DNA of the CDR3 is TGTGCCATCAGTGAGTCCGGCGGCAGAAGAACCTCTGGGGCCAACGTCCTGACTTTC. As protein: CAISESGGRRTSGANVLTF.

The chain recombines TRBV29-1 with TRBJ1-1, with 8 bases identical to TRBD1. Germline CDR1 and CDR2: SQVTM and ANQGSEA. V was pared by 7 bases and J by 3 bases, with 7 bases of the junction left unmatched. The CDR3 length is 13 residues. CDR3 sequence reads: CSAYTGGDTEAFF. For the CDR3, the DNA is TGCAGCGCTTATACAGGGGGAGACACTGAAGCTTTCTTT.

V usage is TRBV4-3 and J usage is TRBJ1-5; 9 bases are shared with TRBD1. The V and J ends lost 0 bases and 9 bases, in that order; junction bases with no gene match: 6. There are 15 residues in the CDR3. The germline V gene has CDR1 LGHNA and CDR2 YSLEER. This CDR3 is CASSQDWDRERPQHF. The CDR3 DNA reads as TGCGCCAGCAGCCAAGATTGGGACAGGGAGCGGCCCCAGCATTTT.

The CDR3 reads CSVAPGTGHQPQHF. For the CDR3, the DNA is TGCAGCGTTGCACCCGGGACAGGTCATCAGCCCCAGCATTTT. This sequence joins TRBV29-1 and TRBJ1-5, with 8 bases that match TRBD1. With 4 bases clipped from V and 5 bases from J, the junction kept 7 bases outside the gene matches. Germline V lookup: CDR1 SQVTM, CDR2 ANQGSEA. The length of the CDR3 is 14 residues.

This rearrangement joins TRBV30 to TRBJ2-5; the D gene is possibly TRBD1 (6 bases). There are 14 residues in the CDR3. Germline CDR1 and CDR2: GTSNPN and SVGIG (reference sequence). V was cut by 0 bases and J by 9 bases, with 17 bases left in between. CDR3 protein: CAWSVMGARRAQYF. CDR3 in DNA: TGTGCCTGGAGTGTAATGGGGGCCCGTAGGGCCCAGTACTTC.

This clone was found a few times. The rearrangement joins TRBV29-1 to TRBJ2-1; 10 bases fit TRBD2. V trimming: 7 bases; J trimming: 0 bases; junction bases outside the gene matches: 18. In germline, CDR1 is SQVTM, CDR2 ANQGSEA. CDR3 length: 19 amino acids. CDR3 in DNA: TGCAGCGCCGGACGCGGGGCTAGCGGGGGCCGTAGCTCCTACAATGAGCAGTTCTTC. This sequence encodes CSAGRGASGGRSSYNEQFF.

This clone has just one count. J is TRBJ1-1 and V is TRBV25-1, with 7 bases identical to TRBD1. This CDR3 spans 14 amino acids. Germline V gene lookup returns CDR1 MGHDK and CDR2 SYGVNS. Trimming cost V 7 bases and J 4 bases; bases outside gene matches: 9. CDR3 protein: CASTQTGFGTEAFF. CDR3 DNA sequence: TGTGCCAGCACTCAGACAGGGTTCGGCACTGAAGCTTTCTTT.

The rearrangement joins TRBV4-1 to TRBJ2-7; 10 nucleotides agree with TRBD1. The J segment lost 3 bases and the V segment lost 4 bases, leaving 3 bases of the junction unmatched. CDR3 length: 14 residues. The germline V gene encodes CDR1 MGHRA and CDR2 YSYEKL. Written as DNA, the CDR3 is TGCGCCAGCAGCCTCCGGGACAGGGGCTACGAGCAGTACTTC. Translation gives CASSLRDRGYEQYF.

This clone was counted at least ten times. One end of the junction is discordant with germline, which a read error may explain. V and J are TRBV7-7 and TRBJ2-1; 11 bases are a match to TRBD2. The V gene's germline CDR1 is SSHAT and CDR2 FNYEAQ (reference sequence). The CDR3 sequence is 17 residues long. The CDR3 protein is CASSPLGASGGYNEQFF. CDR3 bases: TGTGCTAGCAGCCCACTTGGGGCTAGCGGGGGGTACAATGAGCAGTTCTTC.

The chain combines TRBV27 with TRBJ2-1; 8 bases are shared with TRBD2. J gave up 6 bases and V 5 bases, and 9 bases lay outside the gene matches. The CDR3 is 15 amino acids. Germline V lookup: CDR1 MNHEY, CDR2 SMNVEV (reference sequence). CDR3 amino acids: CASSLPAGEVNEQFF. In DNA form, the CDR3 reads TGTGCCAGCAGTCTCCCAGCGGGGGAGGTCAATGAGCAGTTCTTC.

The chain has TRBV7-8 and TRBJ1-2; no clear D gene. The germline V and J ends were trimmed by 5 bases and 6 bases, with 19 bases remaining between them. The germline V gene has CDR1 SGHVS and CDR2 FQNEAQ. This CDR3 region has 15 residues. The CDR3 loop reads CASSENFQLPNGYTF. The CDR3 coding sequence is TGTGCCAGCAGCGAAAACTTTCAGTTACCTAATGGCTACACCTTC.

This clone was picked up one time. The chain combines TRBV2 with TRBJ1-5; the D is unclear. V dropped 4 bases and J dropped 0 bases, with 16 bases sitting between them. From germline, CDR1 is SNHLY and CDR2 FYNNEI. The CDR3 is 17 residues long. In DNA form, the CDR3 reads TGTGCCAGCAGTGTGGGCCTCCGGGAGGATAGCAATCAGCCCCAGCATTTT. It specifies CASSVGLREDSNQPQHF.

The rearrangement links TRBV4-1 to TRBJ2-4; D assignment may be TRBD1 or TRBD2 (6 bases each). CDR1 is MGHRA, CDR2 YSYEKL, per germline. Trimming pared 9 bases from V and 0 bases from J, leaving 9 bases between. The CDR3 has 13 amino acids. DNA of the CDR3: TGCGCCAGTAAGGGGGGAGCCAAAAACATTCAGTACTTC. It encodes CASKGGAKNIQYF.

The gene calls are TRBV6-5 and TRBJ1-5; D ambiguous. The V gene's germline CDR1 is MNHEY and CDR2 SVGAGI. V was trimmed by 2 bases and J by 2 bases, leaving 4 bases between them. The CDR3 covers 13 residues. The DNA of the CDR3 is TGTGCCAGCAGTTACGATGGCAATCAGCCCCAGCATTTT. It yields the protein CASSYDGNQPQHF.

The chain links TRBV7-6 to TRBJ2-3, with D unresolved. The V gene's germline CDR1 is SGHVS and CDR2 FNYEAQ. This CDR3 is 16 amino acids long. Deletions cut 5 bases from V and 0 bases from J, with 15 bases between. Written as DNA, the CDR3 is TGTGCCAGCAGCCCCCTTTGGGCCGCTAGCACAGATACGCAGTATTTT. Its translation is CASSPLWAASTDTQYF.

V usage is TRBV29-1 and J usage is TRBJ1-4; weak D call: TRBD1 (5 bases). The CDR3 has 13 residues. Germline lookup yields CDR1 SQVTM and CDR2 ANQGSEA. Trimming stripped 6 bases from V and 4 bases from J, with 12 bases between. CDR3 coding DNA: TGCAGCGTCCAGGGAATATTTAATGAAAAACTGTTTTTT. As protein: CSVQGIFNEKLFF.

The gene calls are TRBV9 and TRBJ1-5, with 8 bases identical to TRBD1. The V segment lost 3 bases and the J segment 5 bases; nucleotides outside the gene matches: 4. This CDR3 comprises 14 residues. Germline-derived CDR1 and CDR2 are SGDLS and YYNGEE. Here the CDR3 DNA reads TGTGCCAGCAGCGCCGGGACAGGCTATCAGCCCCAGCATTTT. Encoded protein: CASSAGTGYQPQHF.

In this sample, this clone turned up a few times. The V gene is TRBV30, the J gene TRBJ2-7; D is undetermined. Germline CDR1 reads GTSNPN; CDR2 reads SVGIG (reference sequence). The CDR3 consists of 13 residues. With 2 bases removed from V and 3 bases from J, the gap between germline ends came to 11 bases. In DNA form, the CDR3 reads TGTGCCTGGAGTCTTTCTCCCGTCTACGAGCAGTACTTC. Translating gives CAWSLSPVYEQYF.

This chain uses TRBV30 with TRBJ1-2; D gene ambiguous. This CDR3 contains 13 residues. Looked up from germline, CDR1 is GTSNPN and CDR2 is SVGIG (reference sequence). The V end was cut by 4 bases, the J end by 7 bases, with 16 bases between. For the CDR3, the DNA is TGTGCCTGGATCGGTCACCATAAGGGTGGCTACACCTTC. It specifies CAWIGHHKGGYTF.

Regarding this clone: At the DNA level, this CDR3 is encoded by other sequences in the same sample as well. The chain employs TRBV29-1 and TRBJ2-3; 7 nucleotides agree with TRBD2. Germline CDR1 reads SQVTM; CDR2 reads ANQGSEA. The CDR3 sequence is 12 residues long. V dropped 3 bases and J dropped 3; count of bases not matched to a gene: 0. The CDR3 spells CSVDGGTDTQYF. CDR3 sequence (DNA): TGCAGCGTTGACGGGGGGACAGATACGCAGTATTTT.

Turning to this clone: Other DNA sequences of this sample code for an identical CDR3. V is TRBV18 and J is TRBJ2-3; D gene unclear. Germline V gene sequence: CDR1 KGHSH, CDR2 LQKENI. Deletions cut 2 bases from V and 0 bases from J, with 0 bases between. CDR3 size: 12 residues. CDR3 sequence: CASSPSTDTQYF. The CDR3 bases are TGTGCCAGCTCACCAAGCACAGATACGCAGTATTTT.

CDR3 DNA sequence: TGCAGCGTTGAAACGGGGGGGCCTCTCTCCTACAATGAGCAGTTCTTC. It codes for CSVETGGPLSYNEQFF. This chain connects TRBV29-1 to TRBJ2-1, with 8 bases aligning to TRBD2. Trimming cost V 2 bases and J 0 bases; bases outside gene matches: 6. This CDR3 contains 16 residues. CDR1 and CDR2 from the germline V gene are SQVTM and ANQGSEA.

V and J are TRBV30 and TRBJ2-2; a weak D match, TRBD1 (5 bases). Trimming shortened V by 5 bases and J by 6 bases, and 13 bases separated the two germline ends. This CDR3 contains 13 residues. Germline V lookup: CDR1 GTSNPN, CDR2 SVGIG (reference sequence). The CDR3 DNA is TGTGCCTGGGAGACAGAAGGGCCCGGGGAGCTGTTTTTT. Protein: CAWETEGPGELFF.

The chain carries TRBV18 and TRBJ2-1; D is tentatively TRBD1 or TRBD2 (5 bases each). This CDR3 has 14 amino acids. Germline V gene data show CDR1 as KGHSH and CDR2 as LQKENI. V was pared by 6 bases and J by 6 bases, with 15 bases between. The CDR3 sequence: CASSPPEGPNEQFF. The CDR3 DNA is TGTGCCAGCTCCCCGCCCGAGGGACCCAATGAGCAGTTCTTC.

Concerning this clone itself: Other DNA variants within this sample encode the same CDR3. V and J are TRBV30 and TRBJ2-5; D is unresolved. This CDR3 region has 11 residues. The germline V gene has CDR1 GTSNPN and CDR2 SVGIG (reference sequence). V lost 0 bases to trimming and J lost 5 bases, with 4 bases between them. CDR3 DNA sequence: TGTGCCTGGAGTGTTCTGGAGACCCAGTACTTC. It encodes CAWSVLETQYF. Full variable domain (remainder filled in from reference TRBV30 and TRBJ2-5): SQTIHQWPATLVQPVGSPLSLECTVEGTSNPNLYWYRQAAGRGLQLLFYSVGIGQISSEVPQNLSASRPQDRQFILSSKKLLLSDSGFYLCAWSVLETQYFGPGTRLLVL.

The chain has TRBV19 and TRBJ2-3; D might be TRBD1 (6 bases). Trimming cost V 10 bases and J 6 bases, with 17 bases left between them. CDR1 and CDR2 from the germline V gene are LNHDA and SQIVND (reference sequence). The CDR3 has 13 amino acids. CDR3 residues: CAISRQVGDTQYF. The DNA of the CDR3 is TGTGCCATCAGTAGACAGGTGGGGGATACGCAGTATTTT.

V usage is TRBV11-1 and J usage is TRBJ2-3; D gene uncertain. The CDR3 covers 13 residues. In germline, CDR1 is SGHAT, CDR2 FQDESV (reference sequence). Trimming shortened V by 6 bases and J by 5 bases, and 12 bases separated the two germline ends. DNA of the CDR3: TGTGCCAGCAGGGCAAAAGCAGGAGATACGCAGTATTTT. Encoded protein: CASRAKAGDTQYF.